This T cell receptor (beta chain) came from a study of CD8 T cells in ankylosing spondylitis (dated by TCRdb to about 2017). For the wider study: The study profiled T cell receptor beta repertoires in healthy donors and ankylosing spondylitis patients to find disease-linked TCR variants. The full study cohort was made up of approximately 27 ankylosing spondylitis patients and roughly 100 healthy donors. Samples of peripheral blood were taken, and for ankylosing spondylitis patients, synovial fluid was collected as well. Overall results and qualifications from the work: Some TCR beta motif variants had previously been reported in synovial fluid and blood of reactive arthritis patients, which suggested common disease-initiation mechanisms. Blood from ankylosing spondylitis patients appeared to be characterized by a TCR beta motif made up of 8 or 9 highly homologous amino acid variants. The disease-linked clones showed a CD8+ phenotype and occurred at relatively low frequencies in peripheral blood. According to the report, matched synovial fluid samples from ankylosing spondylitis patients were significantly enriched for the disease-linked clones.

TCRdb records Illumina HiSeq 2500 as the sequencer. Quantitative 5'-RACE with molecular barcodes was used to prepare TCR beta libraries. Concerning the study's data processing: A new computational method, built on a probabilistic model of VDJ rearrangement, was used to identify disease-linked TCR variants. TCRdb reanalyzed the raw reads on its own, using fastp at Q25 for trimming and MiXCR for clone calling, and kept in-frame beta chains. Each record represents a unique CDR3 protein, reported with the most common genes and DNA among its rows. For this entry, the V and J calls and clone size follow TCRdb and not the study's own pipeline. The sample contains about 39,000 distinct CDR3 sequences, over 2.5% of them found a single time. Approximately 3% of the sample comes from the top ten. The germline V gene supplies CDR1 SGDLS and CDR2 YYNGEE. The V and J ends are trimmed by 3 bases and 4 bases, leaving 11 bases between them. The CDR3 contains 14 residues, cysteine and phenylalanine counted. Only CDR3 DNA is held: 42 bases, read in frame from base 1.

This clonotype was seen repeatedly, ten times or more. It lacks a known antigen. Nothing much larger sits one base from this clone, and base qualities are not available. What was sequenced was blood, either unsorted or a sorted T cell fraction (not recorded which). The receptor was derived from a male donor with ankylosing spondylitis or in good health (not recorded which). The V and J segments used are TRBV9 and TRBJ2-4, with the D call perhaps TRBD1 or TRBD2, as 5 bases match in each case. The sequence in DNA is TGTGCCAGCAGCGAGGGACCGAGGAAAAACATTCAGTACTTC. Its protein is CASSEGPRKNIQYF.